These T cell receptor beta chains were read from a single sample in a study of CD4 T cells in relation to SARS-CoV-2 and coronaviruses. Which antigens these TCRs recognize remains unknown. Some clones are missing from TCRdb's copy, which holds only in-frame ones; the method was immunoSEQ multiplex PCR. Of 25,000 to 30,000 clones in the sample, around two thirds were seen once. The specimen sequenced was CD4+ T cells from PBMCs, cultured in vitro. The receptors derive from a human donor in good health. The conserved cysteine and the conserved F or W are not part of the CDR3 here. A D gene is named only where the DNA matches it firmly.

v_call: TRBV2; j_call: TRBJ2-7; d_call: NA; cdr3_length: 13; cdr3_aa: ASSEIRTPGREQY
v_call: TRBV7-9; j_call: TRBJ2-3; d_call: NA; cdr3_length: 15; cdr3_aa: ASSPGIALPSTDTQY
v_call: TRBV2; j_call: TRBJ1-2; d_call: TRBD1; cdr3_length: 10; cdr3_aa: ASRATGGGYT
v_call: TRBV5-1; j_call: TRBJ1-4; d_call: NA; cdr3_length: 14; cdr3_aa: ASSPLGGTQNEKLF
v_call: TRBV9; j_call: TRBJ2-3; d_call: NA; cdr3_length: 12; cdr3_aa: ASSVVSGSDTQY
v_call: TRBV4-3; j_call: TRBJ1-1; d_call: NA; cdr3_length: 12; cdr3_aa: ASSRGGLNTEAF
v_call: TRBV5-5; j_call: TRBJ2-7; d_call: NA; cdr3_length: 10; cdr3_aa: ASSLVGYEQY
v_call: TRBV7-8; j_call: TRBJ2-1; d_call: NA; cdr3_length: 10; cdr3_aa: ASSKRGFEQF
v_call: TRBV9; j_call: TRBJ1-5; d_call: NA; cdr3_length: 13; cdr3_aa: ASSPTGYSNQPQH
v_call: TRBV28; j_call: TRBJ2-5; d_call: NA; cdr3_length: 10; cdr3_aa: ASSFNQETQY
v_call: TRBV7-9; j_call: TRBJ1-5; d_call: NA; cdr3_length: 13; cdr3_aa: ASSLGDSTNQPQH
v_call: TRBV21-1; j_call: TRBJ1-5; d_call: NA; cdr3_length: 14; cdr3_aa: ASSNGTGFGNQPQH
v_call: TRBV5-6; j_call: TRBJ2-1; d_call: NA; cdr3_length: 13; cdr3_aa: ASSPPGTYYNEQF
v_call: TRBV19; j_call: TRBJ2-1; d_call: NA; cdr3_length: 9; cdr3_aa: ASRIGLEQF
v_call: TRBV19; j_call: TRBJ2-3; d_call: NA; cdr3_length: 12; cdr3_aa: ASTLGTSTDTQY
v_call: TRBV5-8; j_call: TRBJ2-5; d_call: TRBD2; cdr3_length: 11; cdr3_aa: ASALAGSETQY
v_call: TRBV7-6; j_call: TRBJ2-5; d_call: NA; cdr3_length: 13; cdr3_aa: ASSLGVGQPETQY
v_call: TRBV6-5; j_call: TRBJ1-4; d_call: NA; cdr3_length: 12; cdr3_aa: ATQGADQYEKLF
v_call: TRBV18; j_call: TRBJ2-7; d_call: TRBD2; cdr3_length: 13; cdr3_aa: ASSPGLAGPYEQY
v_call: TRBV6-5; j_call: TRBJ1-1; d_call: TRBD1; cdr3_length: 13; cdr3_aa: ASSYFAGGLSEAF
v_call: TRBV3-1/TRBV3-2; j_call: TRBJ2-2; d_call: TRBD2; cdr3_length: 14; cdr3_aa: ASSQGSLAGGGELF
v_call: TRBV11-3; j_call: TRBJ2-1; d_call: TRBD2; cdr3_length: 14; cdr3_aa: ASSSPGTSGSNEQF
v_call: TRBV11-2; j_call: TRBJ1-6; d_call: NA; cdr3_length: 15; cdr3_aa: ASSLAGIFRNNSPLH
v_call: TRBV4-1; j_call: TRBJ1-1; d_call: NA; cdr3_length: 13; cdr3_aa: ASSQGPGGDTEAF
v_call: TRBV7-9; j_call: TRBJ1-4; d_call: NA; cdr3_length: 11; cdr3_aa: ASGARGSEKLF
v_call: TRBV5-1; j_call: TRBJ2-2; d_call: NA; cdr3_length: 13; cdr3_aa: ASSLEAGAHEELF
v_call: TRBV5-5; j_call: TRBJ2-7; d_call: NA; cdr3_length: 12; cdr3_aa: ASSLVARSHEQY
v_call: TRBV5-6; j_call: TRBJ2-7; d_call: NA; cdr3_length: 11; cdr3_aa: ASSSTGRYEQY
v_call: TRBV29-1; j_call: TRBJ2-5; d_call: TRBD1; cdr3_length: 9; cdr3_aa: SVVGDRALY